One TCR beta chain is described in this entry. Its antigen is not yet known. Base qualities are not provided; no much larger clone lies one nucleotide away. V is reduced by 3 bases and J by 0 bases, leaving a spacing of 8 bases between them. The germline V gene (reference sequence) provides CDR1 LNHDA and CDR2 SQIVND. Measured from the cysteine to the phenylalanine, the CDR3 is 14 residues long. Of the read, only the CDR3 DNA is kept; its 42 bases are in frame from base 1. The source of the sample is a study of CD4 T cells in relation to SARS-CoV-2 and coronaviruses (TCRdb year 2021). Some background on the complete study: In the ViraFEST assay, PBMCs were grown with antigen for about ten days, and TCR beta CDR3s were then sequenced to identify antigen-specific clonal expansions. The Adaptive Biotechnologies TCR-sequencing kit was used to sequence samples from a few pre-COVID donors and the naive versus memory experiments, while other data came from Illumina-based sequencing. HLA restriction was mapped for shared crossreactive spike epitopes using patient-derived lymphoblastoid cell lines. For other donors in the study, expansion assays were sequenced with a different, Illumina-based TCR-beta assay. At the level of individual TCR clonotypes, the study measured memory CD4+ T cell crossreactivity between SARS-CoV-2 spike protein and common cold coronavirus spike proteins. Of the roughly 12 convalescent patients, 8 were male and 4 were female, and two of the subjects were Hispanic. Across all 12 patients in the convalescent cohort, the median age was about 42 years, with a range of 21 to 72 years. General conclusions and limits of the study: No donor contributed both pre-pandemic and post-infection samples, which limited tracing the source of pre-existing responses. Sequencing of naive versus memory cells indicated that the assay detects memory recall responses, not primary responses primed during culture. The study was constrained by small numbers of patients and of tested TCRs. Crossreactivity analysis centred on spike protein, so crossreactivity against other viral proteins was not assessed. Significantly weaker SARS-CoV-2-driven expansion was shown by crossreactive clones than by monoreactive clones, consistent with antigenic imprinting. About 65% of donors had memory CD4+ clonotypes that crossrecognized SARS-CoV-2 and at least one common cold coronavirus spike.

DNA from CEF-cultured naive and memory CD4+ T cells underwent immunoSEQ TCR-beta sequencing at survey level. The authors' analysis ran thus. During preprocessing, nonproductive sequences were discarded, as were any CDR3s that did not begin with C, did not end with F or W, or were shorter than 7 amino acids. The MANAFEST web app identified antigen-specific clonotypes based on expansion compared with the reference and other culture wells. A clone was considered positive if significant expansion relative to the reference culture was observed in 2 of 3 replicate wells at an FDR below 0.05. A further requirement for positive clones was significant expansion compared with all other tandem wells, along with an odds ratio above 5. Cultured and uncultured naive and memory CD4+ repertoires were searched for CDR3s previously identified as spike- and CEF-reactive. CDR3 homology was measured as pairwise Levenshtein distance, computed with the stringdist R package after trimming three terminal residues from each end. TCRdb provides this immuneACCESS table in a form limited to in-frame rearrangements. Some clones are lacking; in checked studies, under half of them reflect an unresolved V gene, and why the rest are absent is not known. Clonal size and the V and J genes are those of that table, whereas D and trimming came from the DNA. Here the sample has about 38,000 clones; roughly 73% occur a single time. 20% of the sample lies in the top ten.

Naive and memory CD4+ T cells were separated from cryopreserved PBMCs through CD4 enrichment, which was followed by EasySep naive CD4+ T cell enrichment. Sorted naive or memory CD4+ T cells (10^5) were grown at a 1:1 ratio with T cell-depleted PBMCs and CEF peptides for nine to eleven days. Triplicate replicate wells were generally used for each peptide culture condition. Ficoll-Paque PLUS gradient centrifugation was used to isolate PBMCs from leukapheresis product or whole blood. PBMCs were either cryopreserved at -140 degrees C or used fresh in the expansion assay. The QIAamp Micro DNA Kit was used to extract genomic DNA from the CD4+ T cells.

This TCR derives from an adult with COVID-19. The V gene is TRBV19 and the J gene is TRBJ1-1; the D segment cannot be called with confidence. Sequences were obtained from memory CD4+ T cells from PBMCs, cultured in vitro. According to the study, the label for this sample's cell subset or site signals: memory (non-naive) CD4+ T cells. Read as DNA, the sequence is TGTGCCAGTAGTATGTCAGCCATGAACACTGAAGCTTTCTTT. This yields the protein CASSMSAMNTEAFF.